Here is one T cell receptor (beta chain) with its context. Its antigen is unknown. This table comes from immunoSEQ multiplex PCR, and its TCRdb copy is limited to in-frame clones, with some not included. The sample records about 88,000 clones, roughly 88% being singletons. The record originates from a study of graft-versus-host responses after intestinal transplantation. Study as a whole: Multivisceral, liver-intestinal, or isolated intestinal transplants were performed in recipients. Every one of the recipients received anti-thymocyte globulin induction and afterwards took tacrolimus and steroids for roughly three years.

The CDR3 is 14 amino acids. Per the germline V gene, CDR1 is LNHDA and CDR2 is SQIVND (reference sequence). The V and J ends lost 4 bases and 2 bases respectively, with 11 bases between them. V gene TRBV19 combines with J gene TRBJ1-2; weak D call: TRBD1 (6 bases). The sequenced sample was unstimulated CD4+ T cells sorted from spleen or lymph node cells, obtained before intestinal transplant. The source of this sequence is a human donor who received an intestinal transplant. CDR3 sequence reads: CASSTGTQNYGYTF. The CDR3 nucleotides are TGTGCCAGTAGTACCGGGACACAGAACTATGGCTACACCTTC.